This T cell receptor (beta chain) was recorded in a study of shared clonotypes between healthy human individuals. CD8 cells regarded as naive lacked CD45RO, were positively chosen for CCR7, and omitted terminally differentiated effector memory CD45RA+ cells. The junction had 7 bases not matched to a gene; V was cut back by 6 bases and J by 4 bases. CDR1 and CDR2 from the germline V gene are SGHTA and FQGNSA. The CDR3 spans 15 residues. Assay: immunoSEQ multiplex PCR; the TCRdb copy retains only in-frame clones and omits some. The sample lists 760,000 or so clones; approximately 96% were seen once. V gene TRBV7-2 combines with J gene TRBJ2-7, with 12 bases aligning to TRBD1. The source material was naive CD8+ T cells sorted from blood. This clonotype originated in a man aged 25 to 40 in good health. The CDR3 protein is CASSPGTGGAYEQYF. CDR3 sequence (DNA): TGTGCCAGCAGTCCCGGGACAGGGGGCGCGTACGAGCAGTACTTC.